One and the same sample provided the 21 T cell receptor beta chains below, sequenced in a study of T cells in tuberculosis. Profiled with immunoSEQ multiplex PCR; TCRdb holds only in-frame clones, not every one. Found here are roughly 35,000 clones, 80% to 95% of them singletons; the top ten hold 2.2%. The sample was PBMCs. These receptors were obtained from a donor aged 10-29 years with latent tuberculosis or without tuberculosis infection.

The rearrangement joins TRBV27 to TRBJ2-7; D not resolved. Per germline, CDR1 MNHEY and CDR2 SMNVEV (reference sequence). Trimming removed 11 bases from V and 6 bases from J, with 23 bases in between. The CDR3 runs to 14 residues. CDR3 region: CAAGPPLERLEQYF. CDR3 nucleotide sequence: TGTGCCGCAGGCCCCCCCTTAGAACGGCTCGAGCAGTACTTC.

In nucleotides, the CDR3 is TGTGCCAGCAGCCCCCGAGGCCTAGCGGGGGCTAACACCGGGGAGCTGTTTTTT. Translated, it gives CASSPRGLAGANTGELFF. The V and J genes are TRBV11-3 and TRBJ2-2; 10 bases align to TRBD2. With 5 bases clipped from V and 2 bases from J, the junction kept 11 bases outside the gene matches. Germline CDR1 and CDR2: SGHNT and YENEEA. CDR3 length equals 18 residues.

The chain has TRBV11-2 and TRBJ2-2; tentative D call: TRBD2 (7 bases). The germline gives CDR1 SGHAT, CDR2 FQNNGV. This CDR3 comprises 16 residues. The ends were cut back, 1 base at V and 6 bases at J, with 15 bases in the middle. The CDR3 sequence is CASSLGGGRAPGELFF. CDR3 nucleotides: TGTGCCAGCAGCTTAGGAGGGGGGAGGGCCCCCGGGGAGCTGTTTTTT.

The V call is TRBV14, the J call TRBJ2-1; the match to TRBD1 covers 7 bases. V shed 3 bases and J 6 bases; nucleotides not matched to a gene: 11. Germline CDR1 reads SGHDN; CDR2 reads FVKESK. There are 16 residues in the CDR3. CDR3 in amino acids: CASSHGQASFGNEQFF. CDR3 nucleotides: TGTGCCAGCAGCCATGGACAGGCGAGCTTCGGCAATGAGCAGTTCTTC.

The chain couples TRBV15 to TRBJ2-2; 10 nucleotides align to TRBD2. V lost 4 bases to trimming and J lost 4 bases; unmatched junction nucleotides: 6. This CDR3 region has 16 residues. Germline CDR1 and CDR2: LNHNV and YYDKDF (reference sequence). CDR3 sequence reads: CATSKLAGGLTGELFF. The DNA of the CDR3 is TGTGCCACCAGCAAGTTAGCGGGGGGTCTCACCGGGGAGCTGTTTTTT.

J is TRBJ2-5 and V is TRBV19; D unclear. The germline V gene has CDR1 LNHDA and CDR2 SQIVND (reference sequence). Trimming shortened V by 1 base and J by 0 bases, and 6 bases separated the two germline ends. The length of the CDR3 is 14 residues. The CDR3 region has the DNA TGTGCCAGTAGTATAGGGCGGTACCAAGAGACCCAGTACTTC. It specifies CASSIGRYQETQYF.

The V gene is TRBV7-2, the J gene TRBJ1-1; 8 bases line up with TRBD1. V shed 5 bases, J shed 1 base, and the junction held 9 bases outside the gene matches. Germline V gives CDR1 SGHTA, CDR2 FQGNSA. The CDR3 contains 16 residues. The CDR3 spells CASSLRTGRENTEAFF. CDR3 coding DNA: TGTGCCAGCAGCCTTAGGACAGGGAGGGAGAACACTGAAGCTTTCTTT. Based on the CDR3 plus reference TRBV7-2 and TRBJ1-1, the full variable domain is GAGVSQSPSNKVTEKGKDVELRCDPISGHTALYWYRQSLGQGLEFLIYFQGNSAPDKSGLPSDRFSAERTGGSVSTLTIQRTQQEDSAVYLCASSLRTGRENTEAFFGQGTRLTVV.

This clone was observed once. The CDR3 loop is CASSSLRGEKLFF. CDR3 bases: TGTGCCAGCAGCTCCTTAAGGGGGGAAAAACTGTTTTTT. This sequence joins TRBV11-2 and TRBJ1-4; D perhaps matches TRBD1 (6 bases). The V gene's germline CDR1 is SGHAT and CDR2 FQNNGV. The CDR3 has 13 residues. Between the trimmed V and J ends, which lost 4 bases and 8 bases, there was a span of 11 bases.

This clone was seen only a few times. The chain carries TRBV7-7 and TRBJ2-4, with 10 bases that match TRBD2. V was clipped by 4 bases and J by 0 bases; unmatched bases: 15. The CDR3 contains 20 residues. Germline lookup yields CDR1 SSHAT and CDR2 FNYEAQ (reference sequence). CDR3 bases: TGTGCCAGCAGCTCACTTGAGGGGGTAGCGGGAGGTCGAGCCAAAAACATTCAGTACTTC. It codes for CASSSLEGVAGGRAKNIQYF.

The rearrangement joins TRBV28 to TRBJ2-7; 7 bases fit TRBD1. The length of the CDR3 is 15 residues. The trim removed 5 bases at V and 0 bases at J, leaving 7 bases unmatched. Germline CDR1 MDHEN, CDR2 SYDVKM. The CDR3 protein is CASSRQGSLSYEQYF. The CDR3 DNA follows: TGTGCCAGCAGTCGACAGGGATCCCTCTCCTACGAGCAGTACTTC. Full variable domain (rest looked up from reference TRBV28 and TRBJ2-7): DVKVTQSSRYLVKRTGEKVFLECVQDMDHENMFWYRQDPGLGLRLIYFSYDVKMKEKGDIPEGYSVSREKKERFSLILESASTNQTSMYLCASSRQGSLSYEQYFGPGTRLTVT.

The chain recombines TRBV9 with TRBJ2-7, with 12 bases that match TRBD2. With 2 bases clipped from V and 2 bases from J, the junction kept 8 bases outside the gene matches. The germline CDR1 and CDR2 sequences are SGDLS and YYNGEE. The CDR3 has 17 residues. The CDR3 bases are TGTGCCAGCAGCGTTGAATCCGCTAGCGGGAGGGCCTACGAGCAGTACTTC. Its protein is CASSVESASGRAYEQYF.

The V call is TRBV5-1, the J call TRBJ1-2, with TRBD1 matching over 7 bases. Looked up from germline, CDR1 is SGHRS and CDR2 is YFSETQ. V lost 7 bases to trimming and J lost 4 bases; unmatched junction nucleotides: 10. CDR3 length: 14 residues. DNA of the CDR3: TGCGCCAGCGGGCCCGCCGGGACAGTCTATGGCTACACCTTC. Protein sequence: CASGPAGTVYGYTF.

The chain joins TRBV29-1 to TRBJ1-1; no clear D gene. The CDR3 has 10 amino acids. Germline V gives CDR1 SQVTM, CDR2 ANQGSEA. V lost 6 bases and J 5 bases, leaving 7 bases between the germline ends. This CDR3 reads CSVEGTEAFF. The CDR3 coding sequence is TGCAGCGTGGAGGGAACTGAAGCTTTCTTT.

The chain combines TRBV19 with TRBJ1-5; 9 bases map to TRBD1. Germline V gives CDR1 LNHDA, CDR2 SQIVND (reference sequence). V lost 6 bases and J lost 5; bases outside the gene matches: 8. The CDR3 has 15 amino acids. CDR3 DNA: TGTGCCAGTAGCTCCGGGACAGGGAAGGATCAGCCCCAGCATTTT. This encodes CASSSGTGKDQPQHF.

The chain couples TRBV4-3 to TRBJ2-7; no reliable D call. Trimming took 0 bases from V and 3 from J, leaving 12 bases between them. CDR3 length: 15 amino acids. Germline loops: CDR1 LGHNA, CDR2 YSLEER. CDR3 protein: CASSQDWQVSYEQYF. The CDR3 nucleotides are TGCGCCAGCAGCCAAGATTGGCAGGTGAGCTACGAGCAGTACTTC.

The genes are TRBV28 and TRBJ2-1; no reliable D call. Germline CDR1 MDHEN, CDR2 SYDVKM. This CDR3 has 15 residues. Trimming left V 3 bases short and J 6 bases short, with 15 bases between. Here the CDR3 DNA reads TGTGCCAGCAGTTTCCGCGGTAGGTATCCCAATGAGCAGTTCTTC. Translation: CASSFRGRYPNEQFF.

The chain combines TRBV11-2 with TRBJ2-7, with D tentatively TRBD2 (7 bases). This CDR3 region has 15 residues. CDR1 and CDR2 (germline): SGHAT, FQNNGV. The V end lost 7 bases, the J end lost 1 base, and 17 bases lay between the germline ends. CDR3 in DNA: TGTGCCAGCACCCCCGCACGGGGGGCTTCCTACGAGCAGTACTTC. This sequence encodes CASTPARGASYEQYF.

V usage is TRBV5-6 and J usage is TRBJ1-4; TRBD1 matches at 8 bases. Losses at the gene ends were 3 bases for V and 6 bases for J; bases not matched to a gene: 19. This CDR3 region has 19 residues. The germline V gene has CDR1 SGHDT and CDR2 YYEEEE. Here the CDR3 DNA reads TGTGCCAGCAGCTGGGGGGACAGGCGGCCCCGGCGGAAGGATGAAAAACTGTTTTTT. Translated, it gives CASSWGDRRPRRKDEKLFF.

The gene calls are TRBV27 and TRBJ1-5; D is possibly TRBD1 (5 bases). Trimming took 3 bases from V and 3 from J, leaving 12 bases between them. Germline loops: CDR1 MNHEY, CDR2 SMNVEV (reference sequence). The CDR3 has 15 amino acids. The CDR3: CASSFSREVNQPQHF. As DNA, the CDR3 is TGTGCCAGCAGTTTCTCCAGGGAGGTCAATCAGCCCCAGCATTTT.

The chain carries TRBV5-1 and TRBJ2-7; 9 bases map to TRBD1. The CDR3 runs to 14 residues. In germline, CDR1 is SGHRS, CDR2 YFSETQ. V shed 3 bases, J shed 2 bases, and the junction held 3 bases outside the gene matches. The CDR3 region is CASSWDRVAYEQYF. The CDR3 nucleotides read TGCGCCAGCAGCTGGGACAGGGTAGCCTACGAGCAGTACTTC.

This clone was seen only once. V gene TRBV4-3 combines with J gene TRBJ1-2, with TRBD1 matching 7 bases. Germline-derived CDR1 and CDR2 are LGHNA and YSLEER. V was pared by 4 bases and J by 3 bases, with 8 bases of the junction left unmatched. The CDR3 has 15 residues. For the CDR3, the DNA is TGCGCCAGCAGCCCGGCAGGGGGAGGTTACTATGGCTACACCTTC. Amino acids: CASSPAGGGYYGYTF.